This T cell receptor (beta chain) is from a study of blood T cell repertoires in COVID-19. The V and J ends lost 4 bases and 0 bases respectively, with 10 bases between them. This CDR3 has 15 residues. Germline V lookup: CDR1 SGHRS, CDR2 YFSETQ. The data were produced by immunoSEQ multiplex PCR, yet TCRdb's version contains in-frame clones alone and is incomplete. The sample has around 320,000 clones, 89% seen once. The source is a woman in her fifties or sixties who had been exposed to COVID-19. The rearrangement joins TRBV5-1 to TRBJ2-2, with a weak D call TRBD1 (6 bases). Sequencing used PBMCs or T cells enriched from blood (not recorded which). The DNA of the CDR3 is TGCGCCAGCAGCCAGGGACAAGCGAACACCGGGGAGCTGTTTTTT. Translating gives CASSQGQANTGELFF.